In this sample, the clone carrying this TCR beta chain turned up many times. Germline V lookup: CDR1 SGHNT, CDR2 YYREEE (reference sequence). The CDR3 runs 11 residues. Trimming pared 1 base from V and 6 bases from J, leaving 2 bases between. No patient received treatment before thyroid surgery. The sample is drawn from a study of metastatic and nonmetastatic thyroid tumors. TCRdb re-clonotyped the PCR reads through MiXCR. Among approximately 41,000 clones listed, 28% were seen once. Sequencing was carried out using blood. This clonotype was obtained from a male donor with papillary thyroid cancer or a benign thyroid nodule (not recorded which). Some clones in this sample may be carry-over from other donors' samples. The rearrangement joins TRBV5-4 to TRBJ2-1, with no clear D. CDR3 region: CASSLSNEQFF. DNA for the CDR3: TGTGCCAGCAGCTTGTCCAATGAGCAGTTCTTC. The variable domain in full, completed from reference TRBV5-4 and TRBJ2-1, reads ETGVTQSPTHLIKTRGQQVTLRCSSQSGHNTVSWYQQALGQGPQFIFQYYREEENGRGNFPPRFSGLQFPNYSSELNVNALELDDSALYLCASSLSNEQFFGPGTRLTVL.